One and the same sample provided the 21 T cell receptor beta chains below, sequenced in a study of regulatory T cells in long-lasting Graves disease. Arm-PCR of CDR3 regions and iRepertoire HTBI primers were used to build TCR beta libraries. MiXCR was run by TCRdb on the multiplex PCR reads, yielding one entry per CDR3 protein. The sample has around 500,000 distinct CDR3 sequences; about 12% are singletons. Time point: newly diagnosed GD, antithyroid drugs for less than 3 months. From RNA extracted from PBMCs, the TCR library was made. These data also formed part of another study, on T cells in Graves' hyperthyroidism and ophthalmopathy.

This specimen consisted of peripheral blood mononuclear cells (PBMCs), obtained at new diagnosis, from a patient treated with antithyroid drugs. The receptors were gathered from a woman aged 25 to 39 with Graves disease.

This clonotype turned up a few times. The chain is built from TRBV11-2 and TRBJ2-3; 9 bases are a match to TRBD2. V shed 3 bases and J 4 bases; nucleotides not matched to a gene: 11. Germline CDR1 is SGHAT and CDR2 is FQNNGV. The CDR3 consists of 17 residues. DNA of the CDR3: TGTGCCAGCAGCTTTGGCGATAGCGGGAGTGGAGCAGATACGCAGTATTTT. Translating it yields CASSFGDSGSGADTQYF.

The chain employs TRBV6-4 and TRBJ2-7; 8 nucleotides line up with TRBD1. After removal of 5 bases from V and 5 bases from J, the junction contained 5 bases not matched to a gene. This CDR3 comprises 13 residues. CDR1 is MRHNA, CDR2 SNTAGT, per germline. CDR3 sequence reads: CASSRTGLDEQYF. The CDR3 DNA is TGTGCCAGCAGTCGGACAGGGCTGGACGAGCAGTACTTC.

A few counts support this clonotype. The chain carries TRBV7-6 and TRBJ1-1; 8 positions match TRBD1. Germline V gene lookup returns CDR1 SGHVS and CDR2 FNYEAQ. This CDR3 has 16 residues. V gave up 2 bases and J gave up 4 bases; unmatched junction bases: 9. CDR3: CASSLRTGLRGTEAFF. In DNA, the CDR3 is TGTGCCAGCAGCTTAAGGACAGGGCTGAGGGGCACTGAAGCTTTCTTT.

This sequence joins TRBV20-1 and TRBJ2-2, with D maybe TRBD1 (5 bases). V shed 3 bases and J shed 3 bases, with 20 bases lying between them. Germline V gene data show CDR1 as DFQATT and CDR2 as SNEGSKA (reference sequence). The CDR3 spans 17 residues. CDR3 nucleotides: TGCAGTGCTAGGGGCCAGGGAAAGGGGAAGGACACCGGGGAGCTGTTTTTT. Translating it yields CSARGQGKGKDTGELFF.

This chain links TRBV19 with TRBJ2-1, with a tentative D call TRBD2 (5 bases). V was trimmed by 2 bases and J by 3 bases, leaving 14 bases between them. Germline assignment: CDR1 LNHDA and CDR2 SQIVND (reference sequence). The CDR3 length is 16 residues. The CDR3: CASSIKLATHYNEQFF. The CDR3 region has the DNA TGTGCCAGTAGTATAAAGCTAGCAACTCACTACAATGAGCAGTTCTTC.

This clonotype has a count of ten or more. The chain carries TRBV12-5 and TRBJ1-1; TRBD1 might be the D (5 bases). Trimming left V 5 bases short and J 8 bases short, with 15 bases between. Germline V lookup: CDR1 LGHNT, CDR2 FRNRAP. The CDR3 sequence is 13 residues long. CDR3 in DNA: TGTGCTAGTGGTCTGGGACCTGTGTCGGAAGCTTTCTTT. It specifies CASGLGPVSEAFF.

This clonotype was found many times. The rearrangement joins TRBV10-3 to TRBJ1-6; 7 bases align to TRBD1. V gave up 6 bases and J gave up 6 bases; unmatched junction bases: 2. Germline V gene lookup returns CDR1 ENHRY and CDR2 SYGVKD. The CDR3 is made up of 13 amino acids. CDR3: CAISRDSNSPLHF. DNA for the CDR3: TGTGCCATCAGCCGGGACAGTAATTCACCCCTCCACTTT.

This clonotype was found many times. The rearrangement joins TRBV2 to TRBJ2-7; 7 positions match TRBD1. Germline CDR1 SNHLY, CDR2 FYNNEI. With V trimmed by 7 bases and J by 3 bases, 6 bases remained unmatched. The CDR3 covers 13 residues. The CDR3 loop reads CASMEGGFYEQYF. In nucleotides, the CDR3 is TGTGCCAGCATGGAAGGGGGCTTCTACGAGCAGTACTTC.

In its sample, this clonotype was seen many times. The rearrangement uses TRBV6-2 or TRBV6-3 and TRBJ1-5; D is uncertain. V lost 2 bases and J 8 bases, leaving 10 bases between the germline ends. The CDR3 has 13 amino acids. Germline-derived CDR1 and CDR2 are MNHEY and SVGEGT. The CDR3 sequence is CASSYPVTEPQHF. CDR3 coding DNA: TGTGCCAGCAGTTACCCCGTGACGGAGCCCCAGCATTTT.

Many counts were recorded for this clonotype. The gene calls are TRBV2 and TRBJ2-7; 8 bases map to TRBD1. The CDR3 spans 16 residues. Trimming cost V 6 bases and J 2 bases; bases outside gene matches: 12. Per germline, CDR1 SNHLY and CDR2 FYNNEI. CDR3 region: CASSAGAGTGAYEQYF. As DNA, the CDR3 is TGTGCCAGCAGCGCAGGGGCCGGGACAGGAGCCTACGAGCAGTACTTC.

The chain joins TRBV20-1 to TRBJ1-6; perhaps TRBD1 as D (5 bases). V was trimmed by 6 bases and J by 7 bases, leaving 19 bases between them. Germline-derived CDR1 and CDR2 are DFQATT and SNEGSKA (reference sequence). The CDR3 has 15 residues. The CDR3 loop is CSAALWGGSNSPLHF. DNA for the CDR3: TGCAGTGCCGCATTGTGGGGGGGGTCGAATTCACCCCTCCACTTT.

This clonotype was counted only a few times. The V call is TRBV19, the J call TRBJ1-5; TRBD1 matches 9 bases. Germline values: CDR1 LNHDA, CDR2 SQIVND (reference sequence). Germline trimming cut 7 bases from V and 7 bases from J; bases unmatched to any gene: 14. The CDR3 sequence is 16 residues long. This chain's CDR3 is CASTLLDRGKEQPQHF. As DNA, the CDR3 is TGTGCCAGTACCTTACTCGACAGGGGGAAAGAACAGCCCCAGCATTTT.

This chain uses TRBV7-9 with TRBJ1-5; weak D call: TRBD1 (5 bases). Germline-derived CDR1 and CDR2 are SEHNR and FQNEAQ (reference sequence). V was shortened by 2 bases and J by 5 bases, with 13 bases between the two germline ends. The CDR3 is 15 amino acids. The CDR3 bases are TGTGCCAGCAGCTTATTCGCAGGGCGAGATCAGCCCCAGCATTTT. Translating it yields CASSLFAGRDQPQHF. The full variable domain, completed using reference TRBV7-9 and TRBJ1-5, is DTGVSQNPRHKITKRGQNVTFRCDPISEHNRLYWYRQTLGQGPEFLTYFQNEAQLEKSRLLSDRFSAERPKGSFSTLEIQRTEQGDSAMYLCASSLFAGRDQPQHFGDGTRLSIL.

This clonotype was recorded many times. The chain combines TRBV3-1 with TRBJ2-1; 10 bases fit TRBD2. V was pared by 1 base and J by 4 bases, with 1 base of the junction left unmatched. This CDR3 comprises 15 residues. Germline CDR1 is LGHDT and CDR2 is YNNKEL (reference sequence). For the CDR3, the DNA is TGTGCCAGCAGCCAAGTACTAGCGGGGTACAATGAGCAGTTCTTC. As protein: CASSQVLAGYNEQFF.

This clonotype has at least ten counts. The rearrangement uses TRBV28 and TRBJ2-1; D possibly matches TRBD1 or TRBD2 (5 bases each). Trimming pared 5 bases from V and 2 bases from J, leaving 13 bases between. In germline, CDR1 is MDHEN, CDR2 SYDVKM. This CDR3 contains 15 residues. CDR3 bases: TGTGCCAGCAGTCTCCCGAGGGGCGCCTACAATGAGCAGTTCTTC. The encoded protein is CASSLPRGAYNEQFF.

In this sample, this clonotype turned up many times. The rearrangement joins TRBV28 to TRBJ1-6; D is undetermined. Germline CDR1 is MDHEN and CDR2 is SYDVKM. The CDR3 covers 16 residues. V gave up 3 bases and J gave up 9 bases, with 18 bases separating them. CDR3 loop: CASSLASGPMSSPLHF. The CDR3 nucleotides are TGTGCCAGCAGTTTGGCCTCCGGGCCCATGAGTTCACCCCTCCACTTT.

The sample holds many counts of this clonotype. The V and J genes are TRBV7-2 and TRBJ2-3; 7 nucleotides agree with TRBD2. Germline values: CDR1 SGHTA, CDR2 FQGNSA. Trimming cost V 8 bases and J 8 bases; bases outside gene matches: 10. The CDR3 runs to 13 residues. The CDR3 sequence: CASCLPGLSTQYF. The DNA for the CDR3 is TGTGCCAGCTGCCTACCGGGACTATCTACGCAGTATTTT.

Concerning this clonotype itself: A single base is all that separates this from a far larger clone, so a read error is likely. The rearrangement links TRBV28 to TRBJ2-1; D possibly corresponds to TRBD1 (6 bases). This CDR3 is built from 12 residues. Germline V lookup: CDR1 MDHEN, CDR2 SYDVKM. Trimming stripped 4 bases from V and 13 bases from J, with 14 bases between. The CDR3, as DNA: TGTGCCAGCAGTTGGGGACAAGAGACCCAGTTCTTC. It is translated as CASSWGQETQFF. Drawing the rest from reference TRBV28 and TRBJ2-1, the complete variable domain is DVKVTQSSRYLVKRTGEKVFLECVQDMDHENMFWYRQDPGLGLRLIYFSYDVKMKEKGDIPEGYSVSREKKERFSLILESASTNQTSMYLCASSWGQETQFFGPGTRLTVL.

This clonotype was recorded at least ten times. This rearrangement joins TRBV28 to TRBJ2-5; D might be TRBD1 (10 bases). The germline V gene has CDR1 MDHEN and CDR2 SYDVKM. V was shortened by 7 bases and J by 7 bases, with 34 bases between the two germline ends. This CDR3 spans 19 amino acids. The CDR3 reads CASNRDRGFVEREARTQYF. The CDR3 bases are TGTGCCAGCAACCGGGACAGGGGATTCGTGGAGCGGGAGGCGAGGACCCAGTACTTC.

In its sample, this clonotype was seen many times. The chain is built from TRBV6-2 or TRBV6-3 and TRBJ2-7; no reliable D call. Germline CDR1 MNHEY, CDR2 SVGEGT. The V end was cut by 0 bases, the J end by 2 bases, with 8 bases between. CDR3 length: 14 residues. CDR3 DNA: TGTGCCAGCAGTTACTCGGGCCGCACCTACGAGCAGTACTTC. Translation: CASSYSGRTYEQYF.

In its sample, this clonotype was seen many times. The chain employs TRBV12-3 or TRBV12-4 and TRBJ2-7; D is unclear. V was pared by 1 base and J by 6 bases, with 10 bases between. The CDR3 is 13 residues long. For the CDR3, the DNA is TGTGCCAGCAGTTTAGGGGTGGACGGCGAGCAGTACTTC. Its translation: CASSLGVDGEQYF.